Presented here are 19 T cell receptor beta chains from one specimen sequenced in a study of CD4 T cells in relation to SARS-CoV-2 and coronaviruses. Before the COVID-19 pandemic, during about 2011-2019, CD4+ T cells were taken from unexposed donors. CD4+ T cells were isolated from the cells after 10 days of culture. These receptors are not linked to any known antigen. The repertoire was sequenced with immunoSEQ multiplex PCR; TCRdb's copy has only in-frame clones and lacks some. The table records some 20,000 clones, about 78% of them present only once. Sequenced material: CD4+ T cells from PBMCs, cultured in vitro. Every receptor here comes from a human donor in good health.

V gene TRBV25-1 combines with J gene TRBJ2-2, with D possibly matching TRBD2 (5 bases). CDR3 size: 14 residues. Trimming left V 6 bases short and J 4 bases short, with 12 bases between. Germline lookup yields CDR1 MGHDK and CDR2 SYGVNS. The CDR3 loop reads CASRSDGLTGELFF. DNA of the CDR3: TGTGCCAGCAGATCGGACGGACTCACCGGGGAGCTGTTTTTT.

The chain couples TRBV11-3 to TRBJ2-1, with a weak D call TRBD2 (5 bases). The V end lost 2 bases, the J end lost 0 bases, and 11 bases lay between the germline ends. From germline, CDR1 is SGHNT and CDR2 YENEEA. The CDR3 loop spans 16 amino acids. In nucleotides, the CDR3 is TGTGCCAGCAGCTTAATGTCTGGGAGCTCCTACAATGAGCAGTTCTTC. Residues: CASSLMSGSSYNEQFF.

The chain carries TRBV5-1 and TRBJ2-5; unclear D gene. The CDR3 sequence is 13 residues long. CDR1 SGHRS and CDR2 YFSETQ come from the germline V gene. V was trimmed by 4 bases and J by 2 bases, leaving 9 bases between them. The CDR3 loop reads CASSLLTQETQYF. DNA for the CDR3: TGCGCCAGCAGCCTACTTACTCAAGAGACCCAGTACTTC.

This chain joins TRBV30 and TRBJ2-7, with 9 bases that match TRBD2. Germline loops: CDR1 GTSNPN, CDR2 SVGIG (reference sequence). The CDR3 is made up of 16 amino acids. V was clipped by 8 bases and J by 6 bases; unmatched bases: 20. The CDR3 DNA is TGTGCCCGCCAGTGTCCTAGCGGGGACGTTGGCTTCGAGCAGTACTTC. Its protein product is CARQCPSGDVGFEQYF. The whole variable domain, remainder taken from reference TRBV30 and TRBJ2-7, is SQTIHQWPATLVQPVGSPLSLECTVEGTSNPNLYWYRQAAGRGLQLLFYSVGIGQISSEVPQNLSASRPQDRQFILSSKKLLLSDSGFYLCARQCPSGDVGFEQYFGPGTRLTVT.

The chain employs TRBV5-1 and TRBJ2-1; the match to TRBD2 covers 11 bases. CDR3 length: 16 residues. Germline assignment: CDR1 SGHRS and CDR2 YFSETQ. With V trimmed by 4 bases and J by 10 bases, 13 bases remained unmatched. As DNA, the CDR3 is TGCGCCAGCAGCCAGACAATGGGGACTAGCGGACAAGAGCAGTTCTTC. It translates to CASSQTMGTSGQEQFF.

The genes are TRBV3-1 (or the pseudogene TRBV3-2) and TRBJ2-3, with TRBD2 matching 10 bases. The CDR3 sequence is 16 residues long. Germline V gene lookup returns CDR1 LGHDT and CDR2 YNNKEL (reference sequence). V trimming: 2 bases; J trimming: 4 bases; junction bases outside the gene matches: 6. CDR3 coding DNA: TGTGCCAGCAGCCAAACGTCAGCGGGAGGGCCAGATACGCAGTATTTT. Its translation: CASSQTSAGGPDTQYF.

The chain uses TRBV5-1 and TRBJ2-7, with 16 bases fitting TRBD2. V gave up 4 bases and J gave up 6 bases; unmatched junction bases: 10. Per the germline V gene, CDR1 is SGHRS and CDR2 is YFSETQ. This CDR3 contains 17 residues. This chain's CDR3 is CASSQLPGTSGRGEQYF. CDR3 nucleotides: TGCGCCAGCAGCCAGCTTCCCGGGACTAGCGGGAGGGGCGAGCAGTACTTC.

The chain joins TRBV7-2 to TRBJ1-1; the match to TRBD1 covers 7 bases. V shed 2 bases, J shed 6 bases, and the junction held 9 bases outside the gene matches. The CDR3 is made up of 15 amino acids. CDR1 is SGHTA, CDR2 FQGNSA, per germline. Written as DNA, the CDR3 is TGTGCCAGCAGCTTAAGGGTCGGCAGGGGGGCTGAAGCTTTCTTT. This gives the protein CASSLRVGRGAEAFF.

CDR3 sequence (DNA): TGTGCTAGTGGACAAAGCTGGTACTCTGGGGCCAACGTCCTGACTTTC. As protein: CASGQSWYSGANVLTF. The chain carries TRBV12-5 and TRBJ2-6; no firm D call. CDR1 and CDR2 (germline): LGHNT, FRNRAP. The CDR3 is 16 amino acids. Deletions cut 6 bases from V and 0 bases from J, with 12 bases between.

In its sample, this clone was seen a few times. The rearrangement joins TRBV7-3 to TRBJ2-7; D possibly corresponds to TRBD2 (6 bases). V shed 1 base and J shed 0 bases, with 10 bases lying between them. The CDR3 loop spans 15 amino acids. Germline loops: CDR1 SGHTA, CDR2 FQGTGA. DNA of the CDR3: TGTGCCAGCAGCTTAAGCGGGGCGAGCTCCTACGAGCAGTACTTC. Amino acid sequence: CASSLSGASSYEQYF. The full variable domain, with the rest looked up from reference TRBV7-3 and TRBJ2-7, is GAGVSQTPSNKVTEKGKYVELRCDPISGHTALYWYRQSLGQGPEFLIYFQGTGAADDSGLPNDRFFAVRPEGSVSTLKIQRTERGDSAVYLCASSLSGASSYEQYFGPGTRLTVT.

This clone was detected only a few times. The CDR3 is CASSVDLSHEQFF. For the CDR3, the DNA is TGTGCCAGCAGCGTAGACCTATCCCATGAGCAGTTCTTC. V gene TRBV9 combines with J gene TRBJ2-1; no clear D. Germline CDR1 SGDLS, CDR2 YYNGEE. The CDR3 loop spans 13 amino acids. Trimming left V 0 bases short and J 8 bases short, with 9 bases between.

The chain carries TRBV7-2 and TRBJ2-1; D may be TRBD2 (6 bases). The germline V gene encodes CDR1 SGHTA and CDR2 FQGNSA. V lost 1 base and J lost 9, with 25 bases in between. There are 18 residues in the CDR3. This chain's CDR3 is CASSLVLPGGIMGGEQFF. CDR3 nucleotides: TGTGCCAGCAGCTTAGTCTTGCCTGGGGGGATAATGGGTGGTGAGCAGTTCTTC.

The chain employs TRBV4-1 and TRBJ1-6; D is undetermined. V lost 1 base to trimming and J lost 4 bases, with 8 bases between them. The germline V gene encodes CDR1 MGHRA and CDR2 YSYEKL. There are 15 residues in the CDR3. The CDR3 is CASSQGTSYNSPLHF. In DNA form, the CDR3 reads TGCGCCAGCAGCCAAGGCACATCTTATAATTCACCCCTCCACTTT.

The chain links TRBV19 to TRBJ1-2; 7 nucleotides align to TRBD1. Germline trimming cut 4 bases from V and 8 bases from J; bases unmatched to any gene: 13. CDR1 is LNHDA, CDR2 SQIVND, per germline (reference sequence). The CDR3 totals 15 residues. CDR3 sequence (DNA): TGTGCCAGTAGTACACCTCCCGGGACAGCTCACGGCTACACCTTC. Encoded protein: CASSTPPGTAHGYTF.

The CDR3 spells CAERPGQGANGGTGELFF. The CDR3 DNA reads TGTGCCGAAAGGCCGGGACAGGGGGCTAATGGAGGCACCGGGGAGCTGTTTTTT. The V and J genes are TRBV24-1 and TRBJ2-2, with 12 bases that match TRBD1. Germline trimming cut 12 bases from V and 4 bases from J; bases unmatched to any gene: 17. CDR1 is KGHDR and CDR2 is SFDVKD in the germline V gene. The CDR3 extends over 18 amino acids.

CDR3 nucleotides: TGTGCCACCAGTGGGGGGCCGTCCTACGAGCAGTACTTC. Translated, it gives CATSGGPSYEQYF. The rearrangement links TRBV24-1 to TRBJ2-7, with a tentative D call TRBD1 (6 bases). The germline V gene has CDR1 KGHDR and CDR2 SFDVKD. Trimming left V 5 bases short and J 1 base short, with 8 bases between. The CDR3 has 13 residues.

This rearrangement joins TRBV3-1 (or the pseudogene TRBV3-2) to TRBJ1-1; D not certain. Deletions cut 3 bases from V and 2 bases from J, with 7 bases between. Germline CDR1 is LGHDT and CDR2 is YNNKEL (reference sequence). The CDR3 consists of 13 residues. The CDR3 here is CASSQVTNTEAFF. The CDR3 region has the DNA TGTGCCAGCAGCCAGGTCACAAACACTGAAGCTTTCTTT.

This clone was found a few times. The rearrangement uses TRBV7-9 and TRBJ2-7; D ambiguous. This CDR3 is 12 amino acids long. Trimming took off 0 bases at V and 5 bases at J, with 5 bases between the two ends. CDR1 is SEHNR and CDR2 is FQNEAQ in the germline V gene (reference sequence). The CDR3 region is CASSLAGDEQYF. The DNA for the CDR3 is TGTGCCAGCAGCTTAGCGGGTGACGAGCAGTACTTC.

The chain couples TRBV5-4 to TRBJ2-5; 7 nucleotides line up with TRBD1. CDR1 and CDR2 (germline): SGHNT, YYREEE (reference sequence). V trimming: 5 bases; J trimming: 1 base; junction bases outside the gene matches: 2. The CDR3 sequence is 13 residues long. The CDR3 nucleotides are TGTGCCAGCAGTAGGGACAGCCAAGAGACCCAGTACTTC. Translated, it gives CASSRDSQETQYF.